One and the same sample provided the 18 T cell receptor beta chains below, sequenced in a study of blood T cell repertoires in COVID-19. Generated by immunoSEQ multiplex PCR, the TCRdb table keeps only in-frame clones and is missing some. The table has roughly 230,000 clones, roughly 89% seen once. Sequencing was carried out using peripheral blood. Receptors were obtained from a woman aged 60-75 years with COVID-19, enrolled during active disease.

The CDR3 DNA is TGTGCCAGCAGCGGGCTAGCGGGAAACACCGGGGAGCTGTTTTTT. This sequence encodes CASSGLAGNTGELFF. The rearrangement links TRBV11-2 to TRBJ2-2, with 9 nucleotides matching TRBD2. V lost 5 bases and J lost 2; bases outside the gene matches: 3. This CDR3 comprises 15 residues. The germline gives CDR1 SGHAT, CDR2 FQNNGV.

In its sample, this clone was seen once. The CDR3 is CSVEGGVNTGELFF. The DNA for the CDR3 is TGCAGCGTTGAGGGAGGGGTGAACACCGGGGAGCTGTTTTTT. The chain has TRBV29-1 and TRBJ2-2; 7 nucleotides line up with TRBD2. V was pared by 3 bases and J by 1 base, with 2 bases of the junction left unmatched. Germline-derived CDR1 and CDR2 are SQVTM and ANQGSEA. The CDR3 runs 14 residues.

This chain joins TRBV18 and TRBJ1-3; possibly TRBD1 for D (5 bases). V lost 2 bases and J 0 bases, leaving 17 bases between the germline ends. Germline loops: CDR1 KGHSH, CDR2 LQKENI. The CDR3 has 18 amino acids. The CDR3 DNA reads as TGTGCCAGCTCACCATTTGATTGGGGCGTTAACTCTGGAAACACCATATATTTT. Its translation: CASSPFDWGVNSGNTIYF.

The CDR3 here is CSVEGQGFYGYTF. The CDR3 nucleotides are TGCAGCGTTGAGGGACAGGGTTTCTATGGCTACACCTTC. This rearrangement joins TRBV29-1 to TRBJ1-2; 9 nucleotides match TRBD1. CDR3 length: 13 amino acids. Looked up from germline, CDR1 is SQVTM and CDR2 is ANQGSEA. V lost 3 bases and J lost 4; bases outside the gene matches: 3.

The CDR3 spells CASSFSVDRGAFF. As DNA, the CDR3 is TGTGCCAGCAGTTTCTCCGTTGACAGGGGGGCTTTCTTT. This chain links TRBV27 with TRBJ1-1, with 9 bases aligning to TRBD1. V gave up 3 bases and J gave up 11 bases; unmatched junction bases: 7. Germline V gene lookup returns CDR1 MNHEY and CDR2 SMNVEV (reference sequence). CDR3 size: 13 residues.

The chain employs TRBV6-5 and TRBJ2-1; D is perhaps TRBD2 (6 bases). The germline gives CDR1 MNHEY, CDR2 SVGAGI. The CDR3 has 12 residues. V lost 2 bases to trimming and J lost 11 bases, with 10 bases between them. The CDR3 protein is CASSYLAGKQFF. Written as DNA, the CDR3 is TGTGCCAGCAGTTACCTGGCGGGGAAGCAGTTCTTC.

The chain couples TRBV7-9 to TRBJ2-1; TRBD1 matches 8 bases. The CDR3 has 15 residues. Looked up from germline, CDR1 is SEHNR and CDR2 is FQNEAQ (reference sequence). After removal of 5 bases from V and 0 bases from J, the junction contained 3 bases not matched to a gene. In DNA form, the CDR3 reads TGTGCCAGCAGCGCGGACAGGGTCTCCTACAATGAGCAGTTCTTC. It encodes CASSADRVSYNEQFF.

This chain links TRBV11-3 with TRBJ2-1, with 7 bases matching TRBD1. The J segment lost 7 bases and the V segment lost 2 bases, leaving 8 bases of the junction unmatched. This CDR3 has 15 amino acids. Germline assignment: CDR1 SGHNT and CDR2 YENEEA. The chain's CDR3 is CASSLRQGWGNEQFF. The CDR3 DNA is TGTGCCAGCAGCTTAAGACAGGGTTGGGGAAATGAGCAGTTCTTC.

The rearrangement uses TRBV7-2 and TRBJ1-3, with D unclear. The CDR3 consists of 14 residues. Germline lookup yields CDR1 SGHTA and CDR2 FQGNSA. V was cut by 3 bases and J by 0 bases, with 6 bases left in between. In DNA, the CDR3 is TGTGCCAGCAGCTTCGCCAGCTCTGGAAACACCATATATTTT. Protein: CASSFASSGNTIYF.

The gene calls are TRBV27 and TRBJ2-5; D is possibly TRBD2 (6 bases). CDR1 MNHEY and CDR2 SMNVEV come from the germline V gene (reference sequence). The CDR3 has 15 amino acids. The ends were cut back, 5 bases at V and 4 bases at J, with 17 bases in the middle. CDR3 DNA sequence: TGTGCCAGCAGTCCGACGCCTGGGGGGAGAGAGACCCAGTACTTC. Translating gives CASSPTPGGRETQYF.

V usage is TRBV30 and J usage is TRBJ2-7; 7 positions match TRBD1. V shed 3 bases and J 3 bases; nucleotides not matched to a gene: 2. The CDR3 has 12 amino acids. CDR1 and CDR2 (germline): GTSNPN, SVGIG (reference sequence). The DNA of the CDR3 is TGTGCCTGGAGCAGGGACAGCTACGAGCAGTACTTC. Amino acids: CAWSRDSYEQYF. The full variable domain, its missing parts supplied by reference TRBV30 and TRBJ2-7, is SQTIHQWPATLVQPVGSPLSLECTVEGTSNPNLYWYRQAAGRGLQLLFYSVGIGQISSEVPQNLSASRPQDRQFILSSKKLLLSDSGFYLCAWSRDSYEQYFGPGTRLTVT.

This clone occurred once. The chain carries TRBV5-8 and TRBJ2-2; no firm D call. The V and J ends lost 0 bases and 1 base respectively, with 7 bases between them. The CDR3 length is 15 residues. The V gene's germline CDR1 is SGHTS and CDR2 YDEGEE. CDR3 nucleotide sequence: TGTGCCAGCAGCTTGGTCTCGGGGAACACCGGGGAGCTGTTTTTT. This codes for CASSLVSGNTGELFF.

This chain joins TRBV29-1 and TRBJ1-2; TRBD1 is a possible D gene (5 bases). This CDR3 contains 11 residues. CDR1 SQVTM and CDR2 ANQGSEA come from the germline V gene. V was shortened by 6 bases and J by 8 bases, with 13 bases between the two germline ends. CDR3 DNA sequence: TGCAGCGTAAAAGGGGTTCGCGGCTACACCTTC. Translation: CSVKGVRGYTF.

The V call is TRBV6-2 or TRBV6-3, the J call TRBJ1-5; D call uncertain. From germline, CDR1 is MNHEY and CDR2 SVGEGT. V was trimmed by 0 bases and J by 0 bases, leaving 9 bases between them. The CDR3 covers 16 residues. The CDR3: CASSYSAALSNQPQHF. The CDR3 bases are TGTGCCAGCAGTTACTCGGCTGCCCTTAGCAATCAGCCCCAGCATTTT.

The rearrangement joins TRBV5-1 to TRBJ1-6; 9 nucleotides match TRBD1. Germline lookup yields CDR1 SGHRS and CDR2 YFSETQ. V shed 4 bases, J shed 9 bases, and the junction held 8 bases outside the gene matches. This CDR3 comprises 15 residues. CDR3 nucleotide sequence: TGCGCCAGCAGCACGGGACAGGGTGAAGGTTCACCCCTCCACTTT. Protein sequence: CASSTGQGEGSPLHF.

This clone has just one count. DNA of the CDR3: TGCAGCGGACGTGCAGGGGAGACTGAAGCTTTCTTT. Translating gives CSGRAGETEAFF. V usage is TRBV29-1 and J usage is TRBJ1-1, with a weak D call TRBD1 (6 bases). V dropped 7 bases and J dropped 5 bases, with 14 bases sitting between them. This CDR3 spans 12 amino acids. The germline gives CDR1 SQVTM, CDR2 ANQGSEA.

This chain connects TRBV4-3 to TRBJ1-2; weak D call: TRBD1 (5 bases). Germline CDR1 LGHNA, CDR2 YSLEER. Trimming cost V 0 bases and J 3 bases, with 8 bases left between them. The CDR3 has 14 residues. The CDR3 spells CASSQEGRDYGYTF. DNA of the CDR3: TGCGCCAGCAGCCAAGAGGGCAGGGACTATGGCTACACCTTC.

The rearrangement links TRBV24-1 to TRBJ2-1, with TRBD1 as a possible D gene (5 bases). With 4 bases removed from V and 5 bases from J, the gap between germline ends came to 8 bases. The CDR3 spans 13 residues. Germline V gene sequence: CDR1 KGHDR, CDR2 SFDVKD. The CDR3 bases are TGTGCCACCAGTGACAGGACAAACAATGAGCAGTTCTTC. Translated: CATSDRTNNEQFF.